This is a list of T cell receptor beta chains from one sample in a study of shared clonotypes between healthy human individuals. The table came from immunoSEQ multiplex PCR; TCRdb's copy has only in-frame clones and leaves some out. The sample includes around 580,000 clones, 95% to 98% of them seen just once. Sequences were obtained from naive CD8+ T cells sorted from blood. Receptors originate from a young man in good health. The CDR3 runs from the conserved cysteine through the conserved F or W. D genes are given only for firm matches. Where a row states a size, it is once, few, many or the class of an expanded clone; other rows omit it.

>TRBD2|TRBJ2-1|.|TRBV4-3
TGCGCCAGCAGTCTTACTAGCGGAGACTACAATGAGCAGTTCTTC
CASSLTSGDYNEQFF
>TRBD2|TRBJ2-2|.|TRBV7-6
TGTGCCAGCAGCTTTACCGGGACTAGCGGGAGTGCCGGGGAGCTGTTTTTT
CASSFTGTSGSAGELFF
>.|TRBJ2-7|.|TRBV5-4
TGTGCCAGCAGCCCCGGCTATTCCTACGAGCAGTACTTC
CASSPGYSYEQYF
>TRBD2|TRBJ2-2|.|TRBV11-2
TGTGCCAGCAGCTTAGGAGGTAGCGGGAGAACCGGGGAGCTGTTTTTT
CASSLGGSGRTGELFF
>TRBD2|TRBJ2-7|.|TRBV28
TGTGCCAGCAGTTTATCTCCTAGCGGGGCATACGAGCAGTACTTC
CASSLSPSGAYEQYF
>.|TRBJ1-4|.|TRBV27
TGTGCCAGCAGTTTAGCTTTTCGGATGGGTGAAAAACTGTTTTTT
CASSLAFRMGEKLFF
>.|TRBJ2-1|.|TRBV6-6
TGTGCCAGCAGTTATCGGGCGGGTAACTACAATGAGCAGTTCTTC
CASSYRAGNYNEQFF
>.|TRBJ2-7|.|TRBV11-2
TGTGCCAGCAGCGCACAACAGGTCTACGAGCAGTACTTC
CASSAQQVYEQYF
>.|TRBJ2-7|.|TRBV6-5
TGTGCCAGCTTCCCCCAGTCGAGGGGGTACTTC
CASFPQSRGYF
>TRBD2|TRBJ2-5|.|TRBV9
TGTGCCAGCAGCGCCCGGGAGGACCAAGAGACCCAGTACTTC
CASSAREDQETQYF
>TRBD1|TRBJ1-2|.|TRBV2
TGTGCCAGCAGTGAGTCAGGGGGGTCTAACTATGGCTACACCTTC
CASSESGGSNYGYTF
>.|TRBJ1-5|.|TRBV15
TGTGCCACCACCCCCCAGGCCCAAGGTGGGCCCCAGCATTTT
CATTPQAQGGPQHF
>TRBD2|TRBJ2-7|.|TRBV7-2
TGTGCCAGCAGCTTACAACCTAGCGGGAGCTCCTACGAGCAGTACTTC
CASSLQPSGSSYEQYF
>TRBD2|TRBJ2-7|.|TRBV4-3
TGCGCCAGCAGCCAACTCGGCGGGAGGAGTTTCTACGAGCAGTACTTC
CASSQLGGRSFYEQYF
>.|TRBJ2-1|.|TRBV28
TGTGCCAGCACCTCTAAGCCGGGACAAATTTTCTACAATGAGCAGTTCTTC
CASTSKPGQIFYNEQFF
>.|TRBJ2-3|.|TRBV5-1
TGCGCCAGCAGCTGGGATGCCTATACAGATACGCAGTATTTT
CASSWDAYTDTQYF
>TRBD2|TRBJ2-1|.|TRBV7-8
TGTGCCAGCAGCTTTAACCCACGGGCAAGCGGGAGCAGGCGTGAGCAGTTCTTC
CASSFNPRASGSRREQFF
>.|TRBJ2-3|.|TRBV7-6
TGTGCCAGCAGCCCCCTCGGGGCGGCCCAGACAGATACGCAGTATTTT
CASSPLGAAQTDTQYF
>.|TRBJ2-3|.|TRBV6-1
TGTGCCAGCAGCTATACGGACAGCAACACAGATACGCAGTATTTT
CASSYTDSNTDTQYF
>.|TRBJ2-5|.|TRBV5-5
TGTGCCAGCAGCGGGCGAGAGACCCAGTACTTC
CASSGRETQYF
>TRBD1|TRBJ2-7|.|TRBV29-1
TGCAGCGTTGAGGGACAGAATTCTTTCGAGCAGTACTTC
CSVEGQNSFEQYF
>.|TRBJ1-2|.|TRBV6-6
TGTGCCAGCAGTTCCCGGGTCCTCGAGCCGTCCGGCTACACCTTC
CASSSRVLEPSGYTF
>.|TRBJ1-1|.|TRBV28
TGTGCCAGCAGTTTAGAGGAGAACACTGAAGCTTTCTTT
CASSLEENTEAFF
>TRBD2|TRBJ2-1|.|TRBV2
TGTGCCAGCAGTCAAGGGACTAGCGGGAGGGGTGAGCAGTTCTTC
CASSQGTSGRGEQFF
>.|TRBJ1-1|.|TRBV27
TGTGCCAGCAGAGTTGGGATGAACACTGAAGCTTTCTTT
CASRVGMNTEAFF
>TRBD1|TRBJ2-7|.|TRBV7-2
TGTGCCAGCAGCTTAGGACAGGGGGCTTCCGAGCAGTACTTC
CASSLGQGASEQYF
>TRBD1|TRBJ2-7|.|TRBV29-1
TGCAGCGTCCTGGGCGGCGAAGTCAGGGGGCGGGTGGAGGGCTACGAGCAGTACTTC
CSVLGGEVRGRVEGYEQYF
>.|TRBJ2-2|.|TRBV27
TGTGCCAGCAGAGGGGCGGCCGGGGAGCTGTTTTTT
CASRGAAGELFF
>.|TRBJ1-2|.|TRBV30
TGTGCCTGGAGCCTGGGGGACGGCGGCTACACCTTC
CAWSLGDGGYTF
>TRBD2|TRBJ2-3|.|TRBV19
TGTGCCAGTAGTCGCCTAGCGGAGAACACAGATACGCAGTATTTT
CASSRLAENTDTQYF
>.|TRBJ1-2|.|TRBV2
TGTGCCAGCAGCGGAATCGAAGGTCTGTGGGGCTACACCTTC
CASSGIEGLWGYTF
>TRBD1|TRBJ1-5|.|TRBV19
TGTGCCAGTCGCGACCCACAGGGGGGCCATCAGCCCCAGCATTTT
CASRDPQGGHQPQHF
>.|TRBJ2-7|.|TRBV19
TGTGCCAGTGCCTCCGGGTACGAGCAGTACTTC
CASASGYEQYF
>.|TRBJ2-7|.|TRBV29-1
TGCAGCGTTGAAACGCCAGGGGATTACGAGCAGTACTTC
CSVETPGDYEQYF
>TRBD2|TRBJ2-3|.|TRBV7-7
TGTGCCAGCAGCCCTCGAGCGGGGAGCGGGAGAAACACAGATACGCAGTATTTT
CASSPRAGSGRNTDTQYF
>.|TRBJ2-1|.|TRBV7-3
TGTGCCAGCAGCTTTCTCCATCAGGCGGGAAGGGTCAATGAGCAGTTCTTC
CASSFLHQAGRVNEQFF
>.|TRBJ2-7|.|TRBV5-1
TGCGCCAGCAGCTTGGTACAGAGAGCCTACGAGCAGTACTTC
CASSLVQRAYEQYF
>.|TRBJ1-1|.|TRBV5-8
TGTGCCAGCAGCTTGGACCGGGACCTGGGAACTGAAGCTTTCTTT
CASSLDRDLGTEAFF
>.|TRBJ2-7|.|TRBV27
TGTGCCAGCAGTTTAGTTTCAGAGTCCTACGAGCAGTACTTC
CASSLVSESYEQYF
>TRBD2|TRBJ2-7|.|TRBV5-4
TGTGCCAGCAGCCACGGACTAGCGGGAGGTGAAGGTTACGAGCAGTACTTC
CASSHGLAGGEGYEQYF
>.|TRBJ2-1|.|TRBV6-4
TGTGCCCTCCGGTTGGAGCTAAAACCGTACAATGAGCAGTTCTTC
CALRLELKPYNEQFF
>TRBD2|TRBJ2-3|once|TRBV7-9
TGTGCCAGCAGCGGGCGACTAGCGGGAGACGCAGATACGCAGTATTTT
CASSGRLAGDADTQYF